This T cell receptor beta chain was identified during a study of shared clonotypes between healthy human individuals. Broader study findings: Non-shared clonotypes were found to have lower generation probabilities than the clonotypes that were shared by all four of the sorted-subset donors.

Naive CD8 cells comprised CD45RO-negative, CCR7-positively selected cells, excluding terminally differentiated effector memory CD45RA+ cells. About this clone: Antigen specificity is unknown.

Sequenced by immunoSEQ multiplex PCR; TCRdb stores in-frame clones only, minus some. This table has approximately 2,000,000 clones, 93% appearing once. The CDR3 runs 15 residues. V shed 3 bases and J shed 4 bases, with 18 bases lying between them. CDR1 and CDR2 (germline): SQVTM, ANQGSEA. The clonotype comes from a young man in good health. Some clones in this sample may be carry-over from other donors' samples. The chain has TRBV29-1 and TRBJ1-2; D not certain. The specimen was naive CD8+ T cells from PBMCs. The CDR3 sequence: CSVDDPGPSVYGYTF. CDR3 DNA sequence: TGCAGCGTTGATGACCCCGGACCGTCAGTCTATGGCTACACCTTC.